The source of this T cell receptor beta chain is a study of T cell responses to AZD1222 COVID-19 vaccine. Profiling relied on immunoSEQ multiplex PCR, and the TCRdb table lists in-frame clones only, not all of them. The sample has approximately 180,000 clones; about 93% are singletons. The CDR3 is 12 residues long. Germline CDR1 and CDR2: MDHEN and SYDVKM. V was clipped by 5 bases and J by 8 bases, with 12 bases between them. The sequenced sample was peripheral blood, obtained 28 days after the second dose of the MenACWY control vaccine. This sequence joins TRBV28 and TRBJ1-2; D is unclear. This clonotype was sampled from an adult who received the MenACWY meningococcal vaccine as a control. CDR3 in amino acids: CASSPPPGGYTF. The DNA for the CDR3 is TGTGCCAGCAGTCCCCCCCCTGGGGGCTACACCTTC.